This T cell receptor (beta chain) was found in a study of cytomegalovirus exposure and HLA in healthy donors. Study-level points and caveats: Certain sequence variants were highly shared and formed a cluster, and this cluster was likely a sequencing artifact.

Of note for this clone: Its target is unknown.

Germline-derived CDR1 and CDR2 are LNHDA and SQIVND (reference sequence). V dropped 7 bases and J dropped 1; count of bases not matched to a gene: 3. This CDR3 region has 14 residues. The PCR employed 60 Vbeta primers together with 13 Jbeta primers. TCRdb keeps only in-frame clones here, not all; method: immunoSEQ multiplex PCR. The sample contains some 140,000 clones, roughly 60% of which appear only once. The TCR originated in a woman between 40 and 55 years old in good health and CMV-seronegative. The chain combines TRBV19 with TRBJ2-5; TRBD2 matches 10 bases. Material for sequencing was PBMCs. The CDR3 region is CASKIAGGQETQYF. The CDR3, as DNA: TGTGCCAGTAAGATAGCGGGGGGCCAAGAGACCCAGTACTTC. The full variable domain, completed using reference TRBV19 and TRBJ2-5, is DGGITQSPKYLFRKEGQNVTLSCEQNLNHDAMYWYRQDPGQGLRLIYYSQIVNDFQKGDIAEGYSVSREKKESFPLTVTSAQKNPTAFYLCASKIAGGQETQYFGPGTRLLVL.